This T cell receptor beta chain stems from a study of cytomegalovirus exposure and HLA in healthy donors (dated by TCRdb to about 2017). In the study overall: In an earlier analysis of about 560 of the donors, 276 Gb of sequence data and some 100 million unique TCR beta sequences from about 179 million T cells were reported. About 310 gigabases of sequencing data and approximately 85 million unique TCR sequences were included in an early release covering around 600 HLA-typed donors. The genetic ancestry cluster associated with self-reported Caucasian donors included about 81% of the roughly 410 genotyped donors. The aim of the study was to test whether cataloging public T cell receptors could identify signatures of past pathogen exposure. The study used immunosequencing to profile the T cell repertoires of approximately 690 subjects and linked those repertoires to cytomegalovirus serostatus. Besides the first cohort of under 700 subjects, a separate validation cohort made up of 120 or so different subjects was used. To predict cytomegalovirus infection status, the study brought together high-throughput TCR immunosequencing, statistical association of individual TCRs with disease status, and machine learning. A later analysis re-analyzed previously published TCR beta repertoires from hundreds of donors and added high-resolution HLA genotyping to study TCR occurrence patterns. In the later analysis, no new phenotypic data were used to find candidate immune exposures; instead, reliance was placed on TCR beta sequences and their occurrence across donors. To decide whether each TCR beta V gene segment behaved as functional or pseudogenic, an earlier analysis of approximately 600 of the donors relied on high-throughput TCR beta sequencing. Donor age, sex, ethnicity and CMV serostatus were compiled alongside the repertoire data. A later genetic analysis used genome-wide SNP genotypes for about three fifths of the 666 donors, treating that subset as a discovery cohort. Every repertoire in the discovery cohort had been generated on one and the same sequencing platform. Class I and class II HLA loci were covered by the typing at four-digit resolution. The number of donors typed differed by locus, with roughly 629-640 for A, B, C, DRB1 and DQB1, more than 500 for DQA1, about 610 for DPA1, and around 450 for DPB1. Roughly 5 DR-DQ haplotypes were handled as single units for association and clustering because linkage in the cohort was strong. Among about 400 genotyped donors of the cohort, an average of approximately 220,000 unique TCR beta nucleotide sequences was sequenced per donor, of which 15% to 20% were non-productive. The study at large found these results: In a later analysis, HLA-associated TCR beta chains were found to be more clonally expanded and to have lower generation probabilities than equally common non-associated chains. In an earlier analysis of some 540 of the donors, most TCR beta V segments appeared in productive rearrangements about 87% or about 30% of the time, broadly matching IMGT annotations. CMV serostatus was the only immune exposure information available for the cohort. The presence/absence analyses assumed that sequencing depth was roughly uniform across donors, and that assumption may not be true. Linkage disequilibrium might explain the correlated functional status among segregating V segments, but an unknown experimental factor could not be ruled out. The study listed 150 to 200 TCR beta chains as associated with cytomegalovirus. Strong co-occurrence of HLA alleles, especially DR and DQ, made assigning TCR associations to individual alleles difficult. According to a later genetic analysis, donors in an Asian-associated ancestry cluster had fewer N-insertions in productive TCRs than the approximately 710-donor mean. The classifier was reported to diagnose cytomegalovirus status with high specificity and sensitivity in both the original cohort and the validation cohort. A further reported finding was that TCR beta sequences accurately predicted the HLA-A and HLA-B alleles for most subjects in the first cohort. While some public TCRs were present in many individuals, most TCR sequences turned up only very rarely across donors. An association between a missense DCLRE1C variant and V-gene and J-gene trimming of TCR beta chains was found in a later genetic analysis and replicated in an independent cohort. It was suggested by the authors that the approach could potentially be generalized to other disease states and immunological phenotypes. In a later analysis, TCR association rates were found to vary across HLA loci, with the most associated TCRs seen for DRB1 alleles and the fewest for HLA-C alleles. This cohort had only TCR beta chains sequenced, and the lack of alpha or paired-chain data limited which features could be detected. In a later analysis, most CMV-associated TCR beta chains were found to appear HLA-restricted, with HLA associations seemingly driven largely by CMV exposure. In vitro tests confirmed that a few of the cytomegalovirus-associated TCR beta chains recognize cytomegalovirus antigens. A later analysis reported that several top co-occurrence clusters appeared linked to parvovirus B19, influenza, CMV and Epstein-Barr virus. Because counts were too low, approximately 18 rarely observed V segments, including chromosome 9 orphons, were excluded from the earlier analysis of around 640 of the donors. Specific HLA alleles were associated with 18,000 or so TCR beta sequences at a false discovery rate of 0.05 in a later analysis. Because the 87-base-pair reads could not distinguish some IMGT-functional V segments, including TRBV6-2 and TRBV6-3, those segments were excluded. Because HLA typing was missing for some donors at each locus, association tests included only the typed subset. The sequencing pipeline was judged likely to have produced a cluster of highly shared sequence variants as a technical artifact.

Points on this clone: The antigen it recognizes is unknown. Nothing much larger sits one base from this clone, and base qualities are not available.

The cohort comprised several hundred healthy bone marrow donors. At the time of sampling, every cohort member was nominally healthy, though immune exposures that went unrecorded were likely present. The donor was CMV seronegative and belonged to the group of around 400 seronegative cohort members. Each donor provided a peripheral blood sample, and peripheral blood mononuclear cells were used for TCR beta sequencing. Genomic DNA was extracted from the blood cell samples with the Qiagen DNeasy Blood Extraction Kit. Library preparation employed the immunoSEQ multiplex PCR assay. For the multiplex PCR, a mixture combining 60 forward primers for TCR Vbeta segments and 13 reverse primers for TCR Jbeta segments was used. The CDR3 region of rearranged TCR beta genes was amplified from genomic DNA with a multiplex PCR assay. The amplified TCR beta libraries were sequenced on the Illumina HiSeq System as 87-base-pair reads. As for how the authors treated the data: In a later analysis, some 80 million unique TCR beta chains were counted across the roughly 670 repertoires, and around 11 million of these chains were shared by at least two donors. Raw reads were error-corrected and collapsed into unique sequences with a nearest-neighbor algorithm that merged closely related sequences to remove PCR and sequencing errors. To assign V, D and J gene segments, CDR3 sequences were aligned to IMGT reference sequences. For a sequence to be retained, at least a six-nucleotide match to both a V gene segment and a J gene segment was required. A rearrangement counted as productive if the CDR3 had no stop codons and remained in frame with V and J, and every other rearrangement counted as non-productive. Following IMGT convention, CDR3 was defined as the stretch from the second conserved V-encoded cysteine up to the conserved J-encoded phenylalanine. The earlier analysis of fewer than 750 of the donors excluded sequences that lacked an unambiguous match to a single V gene segment. An earlier analysis of 500 to 600 of the donors classified V segments as functional when productive rearrangements were above 56.7% and as segregating when the standard deviation between donors was above 5%. A statistical classification framework was built for diagnosing cytomegalovirus status from the catalog of TCR beta chain sequences. In a later analysis, V and J genes were assigned by comparing TCR nucleotide sequences against IMGT/GENE-DB human TR gene sequences. The TCRdist pipeline was used in a later analysis to assign CDR3 sequences and most-parsimonious VDJ recombination scenarios. A later analysis defined each TCR beta chain by its CDR3 amino acid sequence plus V-gene family, and excluded reads lacking a unique V-gene family. As a way to deal with suspected cross-contamination and a sequencing artifact, a later analysis dropped roughly 620 nucleotide sequences that were highly shared and had low generation probability. A later analysis calculated a clonal expansion index for each public chain from normalized within-repertoire ranks of inferred template counts. In a later analysis, generation probabilities were computed using a VDJ recombination model fitted to out-of-frame rearrangements, and the results were checked against IGoR. A later analysis scored TCR-TCR, TCR-HLA and TCR-CMV co-occurrence with hypergeometric tests, applying a repertoire-size bias correction to TCR pairs. In a later analysis, false discovery rates were estimated by permuting HLA or CMV assignments 20 times. In a later analysis, co-occurring TCRs were grouped using DBSCAN, and TCRdist sequence similarity was added for clustering within HLA-allele-positive subsets. Repertoires with fewer than 30,000 or more than 120,000 public chains, plus five repertoires with anomalous nucleotide sharing, were excluded from co-occurrence clustering. Held by TCRdb, this immuneACCESS table contains in-frame sequences only and omits some clones. Under half of the omission traces to an unresolved V gene where checked; the cause of the rest is unknown. That table is the source of V, J and clone size, and D and trimming were worked out from the DNA. This sample lists approximately 90,000 clones; roughly 70% were detected once. The ten biggest clones cover approximately 3% of the sample.

Including the terminal cysteine and phenylalanine, the CDR3 comprises 11 residues. Just the 33-base CDR3 DNA is kept, in frame starting at base 1. V gives up 3 bases and J gives up 8 bases, and the segment between their germline ends measures 7 bases. The germline V gene (reference sequence) specifies MNHEY as CDR1 and SMNVEV as CDR2. Sequencing was done on a sample of PBMCs. The chain couples TRBV27 to TRBJ1-2, with the identity of the D gene unclear. This TCR was recovered from a man aged 35 to 55 in good health and CMV-seronegative. At the DNA level, the sequence is TGTGCCAGCAGTTTTGATGAGGGCTACACCTTC. This yields the protein CASSFDEGYTF.